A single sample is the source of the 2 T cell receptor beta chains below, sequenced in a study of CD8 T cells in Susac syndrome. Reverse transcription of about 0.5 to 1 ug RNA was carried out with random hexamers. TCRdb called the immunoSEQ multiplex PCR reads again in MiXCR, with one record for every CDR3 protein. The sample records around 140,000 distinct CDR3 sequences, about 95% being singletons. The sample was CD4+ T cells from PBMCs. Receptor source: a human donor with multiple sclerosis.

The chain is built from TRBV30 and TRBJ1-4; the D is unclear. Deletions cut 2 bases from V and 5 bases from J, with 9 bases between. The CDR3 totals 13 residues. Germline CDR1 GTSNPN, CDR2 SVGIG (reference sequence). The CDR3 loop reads CAWSPAENEKLFF. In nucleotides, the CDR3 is TGTGCCTGGAGTCCGGCAGAGAATGAAAAACTGTTTTTT.

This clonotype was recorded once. The CDR3 spells CASSRTGQREETQYF. CDR3 coding DNA: TGTGCCAGCAGTCGAACGGGACAGCGAGAAGAGACCCAGTACTTC. The gene calls are TRBV27 and TRBJ2-5; 7 bases are a match to TRBD1. Germline trimming cut 5 bases from V and 3 bases from J; bases unmatched to any gene: 9. Germline lookup yields CDR1 MNHEY and CDR2 SMNVEV (reference sequence). CDR3 length: 15 residues.